One and the same sample provided the 5 T cell receptor beta chains below, sequenced in a study of T cells after yellow fever vaccination. One entry per CDR3 protein results from TCRdb running MiXCR on the 5' RACE reads. The data show approximately 260,000 distinct CDR3 sequences, around 5.3% seen once. The specimen comprised CD4+ T cells sorted from PBMCs, sampled on the day of the yellow fever booster vaccination. These receptors came from a man between 18 and 35 years old who received the YFV17D yellow fever vaccine.

V and J are TRBV10-2 and TRBJ1-5; tentatively, D is TRBD1 (6 bases). Trimming shortened V by 7 bases and J by 5 bases, and 21 bases separated the two germline ends. Germline CDR1 is WSHSY and CDR2 is SAAADI. This CDR3 has 16 amino acids. Written as DNA, the CDR3 is TGCGCCAGCACCCCCGGAGGGGGGTGGGGGCATCAGCCCCAGCATTTT. It codes for CASTPGGGWGHQPQHF.

This clonotype was counted ten times or more. This rearrangement joins TRBV10-3 to TRBJ2-7; D uncertain. The CDR3 loop spans 14 amino acids. The germline CDR1 and CDR2 sequences are ENHRY and SYGVKD. Trimming stripped 0 bases from V and 4 bases from J, with 10 bases between. The DNA for the CDR3 is TGTGCCATCAGTGAGTCGGTCAGTAATTACGAGCAGTACTTC. It codes for CAISESVSNYEQYF.

This clonotype has just a few counts. The V call is TRBV20-1, the J call TRBJ2-7; D gene unclear. Germline CDR1 DFQATT, CDR2 SNEGSKA (reference sequence). Trimming stripped 5 bases from V and 0 bases from J, with 8 bases between. The CDR3 has 12 residues. The CDR3 here is CSAAWSSYEQYV. The CDR3 DNA reads TGCAGTGCTGCGTGGAGCTCCTACGAGCAGTACGTC.

The genes are TRBV6-2 or TRBV6-3 and TRBJ2-3; 8 bases match TRBD1. The germline CDR1 and CDR2 sequences are MNHEY and SVGEGT. The J segment lost 5 bases and the V segment lost 5 bases, leaving 6 bases of the junction unmatched. This CDR3 region has 14 residues. The DNA of the CDR3 is TGTGCCAGCAGTGACAGGGGAATGGGAGATACGCAGTATTTT. Protein: CASSDRGMGDTQYF.

The V and J genes are TRBV7-9 and TRBJ2-3, with 9 nucleotides matching TRBD2. Germline values: CDR1 SEHNR, CDR2 FQNEAQ (reference sequence). Germline trimming cut 5 bases from V and 5 bases from J; bases unmatched to any gene: 14. The CDR3 extends over 17 amino acids. In nucleotides, the CDR3 is TGTGCCAGCAGCCCCCCTGGCGGGGGGGCAGTCATAGATACGCAGTATTTT. The encoded protein is CASSPPGGGAVIDTQYF.